What follows is one T cell receptor (beta chain) and its context. Its antigen is unidentified. Sequencing was performed with immunoSEQ multiplex PCR; in TCRdb, only in-frame clones are kept and a portion is missing. The sample records about 180,000 clones, almost 90% being singletons. CDR3 length: 13 residues. Trimming stripped 0 bases from V and 8 bases from J, with 8 bases between. Per germline, CDR1 SGHKS and CDR2 YYEKEE (reference sequence). The sample is drawn from a study of T cell responses to AZD1222 COVID-19 vaccine. Study-level results: Donors in the cohort were predominantly white British and more often female, and clonal diversity was possibly underestimated. Repertoires were obtained only post-peak T cell response. Spike-specific TCR breadth and depth were elevated following two AZD1222 doses.

The receptor comes from an adult in good health. V gene TRBV5-5 combines with J gene TRBJ1-4; D gene uncertain. The sample consisted of peripheral blood, taken on day 0 of AZD1222 vaccination. The chain's CDR3 is CASSLALGEKLFF. As DNA, the CDR3 is TGTGCCAGCAGCTTGGCTTTGGGGGAAAAACTGTTTTTT.